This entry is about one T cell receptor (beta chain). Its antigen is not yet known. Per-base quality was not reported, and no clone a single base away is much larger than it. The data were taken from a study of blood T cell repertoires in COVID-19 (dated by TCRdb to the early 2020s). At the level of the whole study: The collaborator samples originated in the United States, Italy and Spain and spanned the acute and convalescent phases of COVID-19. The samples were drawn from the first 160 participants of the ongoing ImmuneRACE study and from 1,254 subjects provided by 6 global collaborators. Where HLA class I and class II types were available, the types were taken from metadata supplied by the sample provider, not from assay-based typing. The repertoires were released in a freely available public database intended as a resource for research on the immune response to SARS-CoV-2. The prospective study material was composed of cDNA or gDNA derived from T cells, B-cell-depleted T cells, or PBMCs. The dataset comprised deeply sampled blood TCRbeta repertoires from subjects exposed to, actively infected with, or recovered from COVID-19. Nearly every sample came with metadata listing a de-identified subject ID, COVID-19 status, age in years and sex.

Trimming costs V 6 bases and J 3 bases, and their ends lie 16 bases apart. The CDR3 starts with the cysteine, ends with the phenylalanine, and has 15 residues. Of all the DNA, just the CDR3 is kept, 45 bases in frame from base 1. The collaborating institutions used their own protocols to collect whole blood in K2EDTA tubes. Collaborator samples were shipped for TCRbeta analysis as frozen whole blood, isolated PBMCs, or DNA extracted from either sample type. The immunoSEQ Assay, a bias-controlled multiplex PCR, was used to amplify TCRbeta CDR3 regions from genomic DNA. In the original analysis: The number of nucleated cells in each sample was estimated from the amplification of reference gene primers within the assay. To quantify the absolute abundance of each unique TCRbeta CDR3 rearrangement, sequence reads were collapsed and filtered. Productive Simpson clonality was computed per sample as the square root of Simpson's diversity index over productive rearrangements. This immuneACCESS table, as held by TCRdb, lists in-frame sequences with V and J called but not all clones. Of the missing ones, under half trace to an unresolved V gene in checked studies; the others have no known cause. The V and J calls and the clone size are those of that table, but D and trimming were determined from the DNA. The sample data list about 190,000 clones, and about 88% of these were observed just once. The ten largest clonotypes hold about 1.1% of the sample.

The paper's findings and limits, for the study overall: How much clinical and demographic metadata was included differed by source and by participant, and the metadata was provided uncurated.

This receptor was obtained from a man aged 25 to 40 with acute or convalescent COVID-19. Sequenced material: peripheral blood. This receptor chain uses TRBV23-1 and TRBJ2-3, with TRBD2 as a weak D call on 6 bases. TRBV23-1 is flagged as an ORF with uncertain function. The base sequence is TGCGCCAGCAGCCCCGGCCTAGCGTTTACAGATACGCAGTATTTT. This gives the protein CASSPGLAFTDTQYF.